Listed below are T cell receptor beta chains from one sample, sequenced in a study of shared T cell receptors in the human thymus. Only in-frame clones appear in the TCRdb table, and some are missing; sequencing was by immunoSEQ multiplex PCR. The sample shows fewer than 700,000 clones, around 87% of them seen only once. Another study also made use of these data, one on human thymus T cells.

Sequenced sample: thymocytes. The receptors were gathered from a boy under two years old with a congenital heart defect. Both conserved end residues are part of each CDR3. D genes are given only for firm matches. Some rows mark clone size as missing; the rest say once, few, many or name a class of expanded clone.

TRBJ1-5,-,TRBV27,TRBD1,CASSNTGQPGNQPQHF,TGTGCCAGCAGTAATACGGGACAGCCGGGCAATCAGCCCCAGCATTTT
TRBJ2-7,-,TRBV4-2,TRBD2,CASSQPPAGVGNEQYF,TGTGCCAGCAGCCAGCCCCCAGCGGGAGTCGGGAACGAGCAGTACTTC
TRBJ2-7,-,TRBV6-5,TRBD1,CASSSSGQGWDEQYF,TGTGCCAGCAGTTCCTCAGGACAGGGGTGGGACGAGCAGTACTTC
TRBJ2-1,-,TRBV6-5,TRBD2,CASNQEGTSINEQFF,TGTGCCAGCAACCAGGAGGGGACTAGCATCAATGAGCAGTTCTTC
TRBJ1-1,-,TRBV6-5,-,CASSGGVNTEAFF,TGTGCCAGCTCCGGCGGTGTCAACACTGAAGCTTTCTTT
TRBJ2-1,once,TRBV7-8,TRBD2,CASSHRGAGDEQFF,TGTGCCAGCAGCCACCGTGGGGCGGGAGATGAACAGTTCTTC
TRBJ2-7,-,TRBV7-3,-,CASSPSGSYEQYF,TGTGCCAGCAGCCCTTCGGGCTCCTACGAGCAGTACTTC
TRBJ2-1,-,TRBV30,TRBD2,CACPGVGGSEQFF,TGTGCCTGCCCCGGTGTAGGCGGGAGCGAGCAGTTCTTC
TRBJ2-6,-,TRBV21-1,-,CASSARPGRGPRSGANVLTF,TGTGCCAGCAGCGCTCGACCGGGGAGAGGGCCCCGCTCTGGGGCCAACGTCCTGACTTTC
TRBJ2-3,-,TRBV6-1,TRBD2,CATQTSGSSDTQYF,TGTGCCACCCAGACTAGCGGGAGTTCAGATACGCAGTATTTT
TRBJ1-2,-,TRBV12-5,TRBD1,CASGLPRDRSDYGYTF,TGTGCTAGTGGTTTGCCCCGGGACAGGAGCGACTATGGCTACACCTTC
TRBJ2-7,-,TRBV6-5,TRBD1,CASSPRGPYEQYF,TGTGCCAGCAGCCCCAGGGGGCCCTACGAGCAGTACTTC
TRBJ2-3,-,TRBV6-5,TRBD2,CASSSRLAWDDTQYF,TGTGCCAGCAGTTCTCGACTAGCATGGGACGATACGCAGTATTTT
TRBJ2-1,-,TRBV7-7,TRBD2,CASSLSTGTSGAPPYNEQFF,TGTGCTAGCAGCTTAAGCACCGGGACTAGCGGAGCCCCTCCCTACAATGAGCAGTTCTTC
TRBJ2-2,-,TRBV4-1,-,CASSQEEGWELFF,TGCGCCAGCAGCCAAGAGGAGGGCTGGGAGCTGTTTTTT
TRBJ2-3,few,TRBV7-8,TRBD2,CASSPGTSGRSDTQYF,TGTGCCAGCAGCCCCGGGACTAGCGGGAGGTCAGATACGCAGTATTTT
TRBJ2-2,-,TRBV28,TRBD1,CASKQGAGNTGELFF,TGTGCCAGCAAACAGGGGGCGGGGAACACCGGGGAGCTGTTTTTT
TRBJ2-3,-,TRBV5-6,TRBD2,CASSLGLAGGVSTDTQYF,TGTGCCAGCAGCTTGGGACTAGCGGGAGGGGTTTCCACAGATACGCAGTATTTT
TRBJ2-1,once,TRBV4-1,TRBD2,CASSQVIVAPSGIYNEQFF,TGCGCCAGCAGCCAAGTTATTGTCGCCCCTAGCGGGATTTACAATGAGCAGTTCTTC
TRBJ2-3,-,TRBV5-6,-,CASSLRDKSDTQYF,TGTGCCAGCAGCTTACGGGACAAGAGCGATACGCAGTATTTT
TRBJ1-1,-,TRBV2,-,CASSTSAGSLLQHSEAFF,TGTGCCAGCAGTACATCGGCAGGGTCCCTACTCCAACATTCTGAAGCTTTCTTT
TRBJ1-5,-,TRBV6-5,-,CASSPDISNQPQHF,TGTGCCAGCAGCCCCGACATTAGCAATCAGCCCCAGCATTTT
TRBJ2-1,-,TRBV5-1,TRBD2,CASGASGYPRYNEQFF,TGCGCCAGCGGAGCTAGCGGGTACCCCCGCTATAATGAGCAGTTCTTC
TRBJ2-7,-,TRBV11-2,-,CASSLVKPSEQYF,TGTGCCAGCAGCTTAGTGAAGCCGAGCGAGCAGTACTTC
TRBJ2-5,-,TRBV5-4,TRBD2,CASSLDGWLAEAQETQYF,TGTGCCAGCAGCTTGGATGGGTGGCTAGCGGAGGCCCAAGAGACCCAGTACTTC
TRBJ2-5,-,TRBV7-9,-,CASSLDGGEIQETQYF,TGTGCCAGCAGCTTAGATGGAGGGGAAATCCAAGAGACCCAGTACTTC
TRBJ1-4,-,TRBV11-3,-,CASSLDLGRPNEKLFF,TGTGCCAGCAGCTTAGACCTCGGTCGCCCTAATGAAAAACTGTTTTTT